This is a list of T cell receptor beta chains from one sample in a study of T cells after somatic rescue of genetic block. The method was immunoSEQ multiplex PCR; TCRdb's version includes in-frame clones alone and lacks a portion of them. Among tens of thousands of clones listed, roughly 90% were seen once. The sequenced material came from peripheral blood mononuclear cells (PBMCs). Receptors were obtained from a man younger than 45. The CDR3 runs from the conserved cysteine through the conserved F or W. D genes are given only for firm matches. Size tells how often a clone was seen (once, few, many) or the class of an expanded clone, and some rows leave it out.

D: NA
size: NA
V: TRBV7-2
J: TRBJ2-6
CDR3: CASSLAQGLVLTF
DNA: TGTGCCAGCAGCTTAGCGCAAGGCTTGGTCCTGACTTTC

D: NA
size: few
V: TRBV27
J: TRBJ1-6
CDR3: CASSGKGGNSPLHF
DNA: TGTGCCAGCAGTGGTAAGGGGGGAAATTCACCCCTCCACTTT

D: TRBD2
size: NA
V: TRBV7-3
J: TRBJ2-7
CDR3: CASSLASGGLYEQYF
DNA: TGTGCCAGCAGCCTCGCCAGCGGGGGGCTCTACGAGCAGTACTTC

D: NA
size: NA
V: TRBV7-9
J: TRBJ1-1
CDR3: CASSLGRAGEAFF
DNA: TGTGCCAGCAGCTTAGGCCGGGCGGGTGAAGCTTTCTTT

D: NA
size: NA
V: TRBV2
J: TRBJ1-1
CDR3: CASRKADTENTEAFF
DNA: TGTGCCAGCAGAAAAGCGGACACCGAGAACACTGAAGCTTTCTTT

D: NA
size: NA
V: TRBV20-1
J: TRBJ2-1
CDR3: CSAPDNEQFF
DNA: TGCAGTGCCCCTGACAATGAGCAGTTCTTC

D: NA
size: NA
V: TRBV30
J: TRBJ1-1
CDR3: CAWSVIQGGRAFF
DNA: TGTGCCTGGAGTGTCATCCAAGGGGGGAGAGCTTTCTTT

D: NA
size: NA
V: TRBV29-1
J: TRBJ1-2
CDR3: CSTTGNYGYTF
DNA: TGCAGCACAACAGGGAACTATGGCTACACCTTC

D: NA
size: NA
V: TRBV7-6
J: TRBJ2-7
CDR3: CASSLAPQAAYEQYF
DNA: TGTGCCAGCAGCTTAGCTCCACAGGCCGCCTACGAGCAGTACTTC

D: TRBD1
size: NA
V: TRBV30
J: TRBJ2-6
CDR3: CAWRGQAKTGANVLTF
DNA: TGTGCCTGGAGGGGACAGGCCAAGACCGGGGCCAACGTCCTGACTTTC

D: NA
size: NA
V: TRBV5-1
J: TRBJ1-1
CDR3: CASSSTVNTEAFF
DNA: TGCGCCAGCAGCTCCACAGTGAACACTGAAGCTTTCTTT

D: TRBD1
size: NA
V: TRBV5-1
J: TRBJ1-4
CDR3: CASSAGTGAEKLFF
DNA: TGCGCCAGCAGCGCCGGGACAGGGGCTGAAAAACTGTTTTTT

D: NA
size: NA
V: TRBV7-6
J: TRBJ2-7
CDR3: CASSPQSSYEQYF
DNA: TGTGCCAGCAGCCCGCAGAGCTCCTACGAGCAGTACTTC

D: TRBD2
size: once
V: TRBV5-4
J: TRBJ2-7
CDR3: CASSPGGGNEQYF
DNA: TGTGCCAGCAGCCCGGGCGGGGGTAACGAGCAGTACTTC

D: TRBD2
size: NA
V: TRBV12-5
J: TRBJ2-3
CDR3: CASGLVSSAAGGDTQYF
DNA: TGTGCTAGTGGTTTGGTTTCCTCTGCAGCGGGAGGGGATACGCAGTATTTT

D: NA
size: NA
V: TRBV5-6
J: TRBJ1-5
CDR3: CASSLLGALDSNQPQHF
DNA: TGTGCCAGCAGCTTGTTAGGGGCACTCGATAGCAATCAGCCCCAGCATTTT

D: NA
size: NA
V: TRBV7-9
J: TRBJ2-7
CDR3: CASSLNSDHGQYF
DNA: TGTGCCAGCAGCTTGAATTCAGACCACGGGCAGTACTTC

D: NA
size: NA
V: TRBV9
J: TRBJ2-5
CDR3: CASSVDSGLSQETQYF
DNA: TGTGCCAGCAGCGTAGACAGCGGGCTGTCCCAAGAGACCCAGTACTTC

D: NA
size: few
V: TRBV6-1
J: TRBJ1-6
CDR3: CASSEGVVGFSPLHF
DNA: TGTGCCAGCAGTGAAGGGGTGGTAGGCTTTTCACCCCTCCACTTT

D: NA
size: NA
V: TRBV29-1
J: TRBJ1-2
CDR3: CSVSPSRTF
DNA: TGCAGCGTTTCGCCGTCGCGCACCTTC

D: TRBD1
size: NA
V: TRBV6-1
J: TRBJ2-1
CDR3: CASILTGNNEQFF
DNA: TGTGCCAGCATTTTGACAGGGAACAATGAGCAGTTCTTC

D: NA
size: NA
V: TRBV7-3
J: TRBJ2-2
CDR3: CASNIRAHAANTGELFF
DNA: TGTGCCAGCAACATCCGGGCCCACGCCGCGAACACCGGGGAGCTGTTTTTT

D: NA
size: NA
V: TRBV19
J: TRBJ1-1
CDR3: CASRLGQQLAEAFF
DNA: TGTGCCAGTCGTCTCGGACAGCAGCTAGCTGAAGCTTTCTTT

D: NA
size: NA
V: TRBV15
J: TRBJ2-3
CDR3: CATSRGTASSTDTQYF
DNA: TGTGCCACCAGCAGAGGAACCGCTTCTAGCACAGATACGCAGTATTTT

D: NA
size: NA
V: TRBV18
J: TRBJ2-5
CDR3: CASTVVPPETQYF
DNA: TGTGCCAGTACCGTTGTACCCCCAGAGACCCAGTACTTC

D: NA
size: once
V: TRBV21-1
J: TRBJ2-7
CDR3: CASRASYEQYF
DNA: TGTGCCAGCCGTGCCTCCTACGAGCAGTACTTC

D: NA
size: once
V: TRBV27
J: TRBJ2-1
CDR3: CASSPAGLNEQFF
DNA: TGTGCCAGCAGTCCCGCCGGCCTCAATGAGCAGTTCTTC

D: NA
size: NA
V: TRBV5-4
J: TRBJ2-2
CDR3: CASSQQGTGELFF
DNA: TGTGCCAGCAGCCAACAGGGCACCGGGGAGCTGTTTTTT

D: TRBD2
size: NA
V: TRBV9
J: TRBJ2-3
CDR3: CASSVGSGGSTDTQYF
DNA: TGTGCCAGCAGCGTAGGTAGCGGGGGTTCCACAGATACGCAGTATTTT

D: TRBD2
size: NA
V: TRBV14
J: TRBJ2-5
CDR3: CASSLGLAAPGAETQYF
DNA: TGTGCCAGCAGCCTGGGACTAGCGGCACCAGGGGCAGAGACCCAGTACTTC

D: TRBD2
size: NA
V: TRBV15
J: TRBJ2-3
CDR3: CATSRLGLAGGEEDTQYF
DNA: TGTGCCACCAGCAGACTGGGACTAGCGGGGGGGGAAGAGGATACGCAGTATTTT

D: TRBD2
size: once
V: TRBV9
J: TRBJ2-5
CDR3: CASSVSGSTETQYF
DNA: TGTGCCAGCAGCGTAAGCGGGAGCACTGAGACCCAGTACTTC

D: TRBD2
size: once
V: TRBV6-6
J: TRBJ2-1
CDR3: CASEDSGLPTGEQFF
DNA: TGTGCCAGCGAAGACTCGGGACTACCAACCGGGGAGCAGTTCTTC

D: TRBD1
size: NA
V: TRBV18
J: TRBJ1-4
CDR3: CASSQIRQGGANEKLFF
DNA: TGTGCCAGCTCACAAATCCGACAGGGAGGTGCTAATGAAAAACTGTTTTTT

D: TRBD1
size: NA
V: TRBV30
J: TRBJ2-2
CDR3: CAWSDRGDTGELFF
DNA: TGTGCCTGGAGCGACAGGGGGGACACCGGGGAGCTGTTTTTT

D: NA
size: NA
V: TRBV6-1
J: TRBJ2-7
CDR3: CASSSGGSYEQYF
DNA: TGTGCCAGCAGCTCAGGGGGGTCCTACGAGCAGTACTTC

D: NA
size: NA
V: TRBV10-3
J: TRBJ2-7
CDR3: CAISEGGAGTYEQYF
DNA: TGTGCCATCAGTGAGGGTGGAGCGGGTACCTACGAGCAGTACTTC

D: TRBD1
size: NA
V: TRBV5-1
J: TRBJ2-5
CDR3: CASTPFGQGGETQYF
DNA: TGCGCCAGCACCCCCTTCGGACAGGGGGGAGAGACCCAGTACTTC

D: TRBD1
size: NA
V: TRBV5-1
J: TRBJ1-4
CDR3: CASSLRDRDEKLFF
DNA: TGCGCCAGCAGCTTGCGGGACAGGGACGAAAAACTGTTTTTT

D: NA
size: NA
V: TRBV4-3
J: TRBJ2-4
CDR3: CASSQEPSSNIQYF
DNA: TGCGCCAGCAGCCAAGAGCCGTCTAGCAACATTCAGTACTTC

D: NA
size: NA
V: TRBV11-2
J: TRBJ2-7
CDR3: CASSLSGLYEQYF
DNA: TGTGCCAGCAGCTTATCAGGGTTATACGAGCAGTACTTC

D: NA
size: NA
V: TRBV19
J: TRBJ1-5
CDR3: CASSSWGKNQPQHF
DNA: TGTGCCAGTAGTTCTTGGGGGAAAAATCAGCCCCAGCATTTT

D: NA
size: NA
V: TRBV28
J: TRBJ2-1
CDR3: CASSPNRGQFF
DNA: TGTGCCAGCAGTCCAAACCGCGGGCAGTTCTTC

D: NA
size: NA
V: TRBV15
J: TRBJ2-1
CDR3: CATSRDISGNEQFF
DNA: TGTGCCACCAGCAGAGATATTTCCGGGAATGAGCAGTTCTTC

D: NA
size: NA
V: TRBV11-2
J: TRBJ2-7
CDR3: CASRPGLGGSYEQYF
DNA: TGTGCCAGCAGGCCGGGACTGGGAGGCTCCTACGAGCAGTACTTC

D: NA
size: NA
V: TRBV4-2
J: TRBJ2-5
CDR3: CASSGWDARGETQYF
DNA: TGTGCCAGCAGCGGTTGGGACGCCCGTGGGGAGACCCAGTACTTC

D: NA
size: NA
V: TRBV11-2
J: TRBJ2-7
CDR3: CASSPSRREQYF
DNA: TGTGCCAGCAGCCCCTCGCGCCGAGAGCAGTACTTC

D: NA
size: few
V: TRBV6-1
J: TRBJ1-5
CDR3: CASGADGFPPQHF
DNA: TGTGCCAGCGGGGCGGATGGATTCCCGCCCCAGCATTTT

D: NA
size: once
V: TRBV5-4
J: TRBJ2-1
CDR3: CASSTAAGSYNEQFF
DNA: TGTGCCAGCAGCACGGCGGCGGGTTCCTACAATGAGCAGTTCTTC

D: NA
size: NA
V: TRBV4-1
J: TRBJ1-3
CDR3: CASSQGSGGGNTIYF
DNA: TGCGCCAGCAGCCAAGGGAGCGGGGGAGGAAACACCATATATTTT

D: NA
size: NA
V: TRBV7-2
J: TRBJ2-3
CDR3: CASSFGGGAPDTQYF
DNA: TGTGCCAGCAGCTTTGGGGGTGGCGCCCCAGATACGCAGTATTTT

D: NA
size: NA
V: TRBV19
J: TRBJ2-5
CDR3: CASSMARYQYRGETQYF
DNA: TGTGCCAGTAGTATGGCTAGATACCAATACCGGGGAGAGACCCAGTACTTC

D: NA
size: NA
V: TRBV14
J: TRBJ1-1
CDR3: CASSQARGGTEAFF
DNA: TGTGCCAGCAGCCAAGCCAGGGGTGGTACTGAAGCTTTCTTT

D: TRBD2
size: few
V: TRBV11-2
J: TRBJ2-1
CDR3: CASSHKPGLAGPAYNEQFF
DNA: TGTGCCAGCAGCCACAAACCGGGACTAGCGGGACCCGCCTACAATGAGCAGTTCTTC

D: NA
size: NA
V: TRBV29-1
J: TRBJ1-4
CDR3: CSVVGPPGEKLFF
DNA: TGCAGCGTTGTTGGCCCCCCGGGGGAAAAACTGTTTTTT